The rows below give T cell receptor beta chains drawn from one sample of a study of graft-versus-host responses after intestinal transplantation. Their specific antigens are unknown. Generated by immunoSEQ multiplex PCR, the TCRdb table keeps only in-frame clones and is missing some. Of approximately 89,000 clones listed, 80% to 95% were seen once; the top ten hold around 0.18%. Specimen: unstimulated CD4+ T cells sorted from spleen or lymph node cells, collected before intestinal transplant. The receptors derive from a human donor who received an intestinal transplant. Both conserved end residues are part of each CDR3. The order of the fields is clone size, J gene, V gene, D gene, CDR3 DNA, CDR3 protein. The D gene is left open where the match is weak. The listing skips clone size in some rows; elsewhere it reads once, few, many or a size class.

size: .; J: TRBJ2-3; V: TRBV5-6; D: .; DNA: TGTGCCAGCAGCTCGGTTAGGTGGGAGCCATACACAGATACGCAGTATTTT; CDR3: CASSSVRWEPYTDTQYF
size: .; J: TRBJ1-5; V: TRBV30; D: .; DNA: TGTGCCTGGAGTGCTGACAGTAAAAATCAGCCCCAGCATTTT; CDR3: CAWSADSKNQPQHF
size: .; J: TRBJ2-7; V: TRBV27; D: .; DNA: TGTGCCAGCAGTGGCGCGGGGGCCGGCTCCTACGAGCAGTACTTC; CDR3: CASSGAGAGSYEQYF
size: few; J: TRBJ1-2; V: TRBV10-1; D: TRBD1; DNA: TGCGCCAGCAGAGCATACGAACAGGGGGCGGACTATGGCTACACCTTC; CDR3: CASRAYEQGADYGYTF
size: .; J: TRBJ1-5; V: TRBV5-6; D: .; DNA: TGTGCCAGCAGCACCAGGGGCGGGGGGCAGCCCCAGCATTTT; CDR3: CASSTRGGGQPQHF
size: once; J: TRBJ2-1; V: TRBV5-1; D: .; DNA: TGCGCCAGCAGCCCCGATTACGGGGACAACTACAATGAGCAGTTCTTC; CDR3: CASSPDYGDNYNEQFF
size: .; J: TRBJ2-5; V: TRBV6-6; D: .; DNA: TGTGCCAGCAGAGGGGAGGTGGGGCAAGAGACCCAGTACTTC; CDR3: CASRGEVGQETQYF
size: once; J: TRBJ1-1; V: TRBV5-1; D: .; DNA: TGCGCCAGCACCTCCGTTCCGGGCACTGAAGCTTTCTTT; CDR3: CASTSVPGTEAFF
size: once; J: TRBJ2-2; V: TRBV7-2; D: .; DNA: TGTGCCAGCAGCTTAGCCTTTCTGTGGGAGCTGTTTTTT; CDR3: CASSLAFLWELFF
size: .; J: TRBJ2-1; V: TRBV5-1; D: TRBD2; DNA: TGCGCCAGCAGCTTGGTGGGGACTAGCGGGAGAGGAAATGAGCAGTTCTTC; CDR3: CASSLVGTSGRGNEQFF
size: few; J: TRBJ1-4; V: TRBV2; D: .; DNA: TGTGCCAGCAGTACCGGAGTTCGACTGTTTTTT; CDR3: CASSTGVRLFF
size: .; J: TRBJ1-2; V: TRBV29-1; D: .; DNA: TGCAGCGTTGATCCGGTTAACTATGGCTACACCTTC; CDR3: CSVDPVNYGYTF
size: .; J: TRBJ2-4; V: TRBV1; D: .; DNA: TGCACCAGCAGCCAAGGGGACAGGGCCAAAAACATTCAGTACTTC; CDR3: CTSSQGDRAKNIQYF
size: .; J: TRBJ2-1; V: TRBV7-2; D: TRBD2; DNA: TGTGCCAGCAGCTTAGAGTTTCAGCGGGGGTCACATGAGCAGTTCTTC; CDR3: CASSLEFQRGSHEQFF
size: .; J: TRBJ1-6; V: TRBV7-2; D: .; DNA: TGTGCCAGCAGCTTAGTGGGGAGGTATAATTCACCCCTCCACTTT; CDR3: CASSLVGRYNSPLHF
size: .; J: TRBJ1-6; V: TRBV7-9; D: TRBD1; DNA: TGTGCCAGCAGCGCAGGGACAGGATTTTATAATTCACCCCTCCACTTT; CDR3: CASSAGTGFYNSPLHF
size: .; J: TRBJ1-6; V: TRBV5-1; D: .; DNA: TGCGCCAGCGCTGGGGGGGTCCATAATTCACCCCTCCACTTT; CDR3: CASAGGVHNSPLHF
size: .; J: TRBJ1-3; V: TRBV7-2; D: .; DNA: TGTGCCAGCAGCTCCTCGTGGGTCTTATCAGCGGGGGGAAACACCATATATTTT; CDR3: CASSSSWVLSAGGNTIYF
size: once; J: TRBJ2-1; V: TRBV11-2; D: TRBD2; DNA: TGTGCCAGCAGCTTAGGATCGGCCGGACTAGACAATGAGCAGTTCTTC; CDR3: CASSLGSAGLDNEQFF
size: .; J: TRBJ1-1; V: TRBV2; D: TRBD1; DNA: TGTGCCAGCATAAGGGGGCGCGTGACTGAAGCTTTCTTT; CDR3: CASIRGRVTEAFF
size: .; J: TRBJ1-2; V: TRBV16; D: TRBD1; DNA: TGTGCCAGCAGCCAATGGGGACAGGGAAGTGGCTACACCTTC; CDR3: CASSQWGQGSGYTF
size: .; J: TRBJ1-2; V: TRBV11-3; D: TRBD1; DNA: TGTGCCAGCAGCACCCGACAGGGTGGTTGGAGTGGCTACACCTTC; CDR3: CASSTRQGGWSGYTF
size: .; J: TRBJ1-5; V: TRBV12-5; D: .; DNA: TGTGCTAGTGGTTTGACAGGCCCGGTGGGCAATCAGCCCCAGCATTTT; CDR3: CASGLTGPVGNQPQHF
size: once; J: TRBJ1-2; V: TRBV27; D: .; DNA: TGTGCCAGCAGTCCCGTGGGCCCCGTCTATGGCTACACCTTC; CDR3: CASSPVGPVYGYTF
size: .; J: TRBJ2-2; V: TRBV19; D: TRBD2; DNA: TGTGCCAGTACCAAGGTCGCTAGCGGGGTTCCCGGGGAGCTGTTTTTT; CDR3: CASTKVASGVPGELFF
size: .; J: TRBJ2-2; V: TRBV7-8; D: TRBD2; DNA: TGTGCCAGCAGCCCGATGGGACTAGCGGGAGTAACCGGGGAGCTGTTTTTT; CDR3: CASSPMGLAGVTGELFF
size: once; J: TRBJ2-1; V: TRBV5-1; D: .; DNA: TGCGCCAGCAGCTTTATCCCGGGGGATGAGCAGTTCTTC; CDR3: CASSFIPGDEQFF
size: once; J: TRBJ2-7; V: TRBV28; D: TRBD2; DNA: TGTGCCAGCAGCCTCGGACTAGCGCCCCACTCCTACGAGCAGTACTTC; CDR3: CASSLGLAPHSYEQYF
size: .; J: TRBJ2-1; V: TRBV7-6; D: TRBD2; DNA: TGTGCCAGCAGCTTGGGAACTAGCGGACTCCCCAATGAGCAGTTCTTC; CDR3: CASSLGTSGLPNEQFF
size: .; J: TRBJ2-7; V: TRBV5-1; D: .; DNA: TGCGCCAGCACGCGGCAGGGCTCGTACGAGCAGTACTTC; CDR3: CASTRQGSYEQYF
size: .; J: TRBJ2-1; V: TRBV27; D: .; DNA: TGTGCCAGCAGTTCCCTCAAGGAGTATGAGCAGTTCTTC; CDR3: CASSSLKEYEQFF
size: .; J: TRBJ2-1; V: TRBV29-1; D: TRBD2; DNA: TGCAGCGTGGGACTAGCGGCCTACAATGAGCAGTTCTTC; CDR3: CSVGLAAYNEQFF
size: .; J: TRBJ2-1; V: TRBV5-1; D: TRBD2; DNA: TGCGCCAGCAGCCACGGGACTAGCGGGGTCGAGCAGTTCTTC; CDR3: CASSHGTSGVEQFF
size: .; J: TRBJ1-2; V: TRBV7-8; D: TRBD1; DNA: TGTGCCAGCAGCTGGGGACAGGGCCGTTATGGCTACACCTTC; CDR3: CASSWGQGRYGYTF
size: .; J: TRBJ1-2; V: TRBV6-5; D: .; DNA: TGTGCCAGCAGTTACTCGACCGGGTTCCAGGGCTACACCTTC; CDR3: CASSYSTGFQGYTF
size: .; J: TRBJ2-1; V: TRBV28; D: .; DNA: TGTGCCAGCAAGGCGGAAAACAATGAGCAGTTCTTC; CDR3: CASKAENNEQFF
size: .; J: TRBJ1-3; V: TRBV9; D: .; DNA: TGTGCCAGCAGCGTAGCCCCTACTGGAAACACCATATATTTT; CDR3: CASSVAPTGNTIYF
size: .; J: TRBJ1-6; V: TRBV28; D: .; DNA: TGTGCCAGCAGGTCGGGGGGCTCCTATAATTCACCCCTCCACTTT; CDR3: CASRSGGSYNSPLHF
size: .; J: TRBJ2-3; V: TRBV9; D: .; DNA: TGTGCCAGCAGCGCCAACACAGATACGCAGTATTTT; CDR3: CASSANTDTQYF
size: .; J: TRBJ2-5; V: TRBV9; D: TRBD2; DNA: TGTGCCAGCAGCGTAGGCCAGCGGGGGGCGCAAGAGACCCAGTACTTC; CDR3: CASSVGQRGAQETQYF
size: .; J: TRBJ2-5; V: TRBV11-2; D: TRBD2; DNA: TGTGCCAGCAGCTTATCGGGCGGGAGCGTTGGAGAGACCCAGTACTTC; CDR3: CASSLSGGSVGETQYF
size: .; J: TRBJ2-1; V: TRBV19; D: .; DNA: TGTGCCAGCAACCGAAACCGGGACTACAATGAGCAGTTCTTC; CDR3: CASNRNRDYNEQFF
size: .; J: TRBJ2-7; V: TRBV9; D: .; DNA: TGTGCCAGCAGCGTAGACCAGCGGTCGGTTTACGAGCAGTACTTC; CDR3: CASSVDQRSVYEQYF
size: .; J: TRBJ1-1; V: TRBV28; D: .; DNA: TGTGCCAGCAGTTCCCACGCCCCAAACAGGTTACTGATAGCTTTCTTT; CDR3: CASSSHAPNRLLIAFF
size: .; J: TRBJ1-1; V: TRBV4-1; D: .; DNA: TGCGCCAGCAGCCAAGGGACAGCTGTCGGCGAGGCTTTCTTT; CDR3: CASSQGTAVGEAFF
size: .; J: TRBJ2-1; V: TRBV6-5; D: .; DNA: TGTGCCAGCAGTTACTCCCGGCAGCGTCCGGGGAATGAGCAGTTCTTC; CDR3: CASSYSRQRPGNEQFF
size: .; J: TRBJ2-1; V: TRBV19; D: .; DNA: TGTGCCAGTAGTATAGGGCAGGGAAGGAGTGAGCAGTTCTTC; CDR3: CASSIGQGRSEQFF